The 20 T cell receptor beta chains listed next were all sequenced from one sample in a study of cytotoxic CD8 clonotypes in ibrutinib-treated CLL. The table came from immunoSEQ multiplex PCR; TCRdb's copy has only in-frame clones and leaves some out. Seen here are 130,000 to 150,000 clones, approximately 90% observed once, and the top ten hold approximately 11%. Source: PBMCs, taken after 12 months of ibrutinib treatment. These receptors all come from a human donor with chronic lymphocytic leukemia.

This rearrangement joins TRBV6-5 to TRBJ1-2; D call uncertain. The germline CDR1 and CDR2 sequences are MNHEY and SVGAGI. The CDR3 runs 11 residues. Trimming cost V 7 bases and J 5 bases, with 8 bases left between them. The CDR3 spells CASTKGYGYTF. The CDR3 nucleotides read TGTGCCAGCACCAAAGGGTATGGCTACACCTTC.

This chain joins TRBV15 and TRBJ2-3, with 12 bases aligning to TRBD2. Germline lookup yields CDR1 LNHNV and CDR2 YYDKDF (reference sequence). CDR3 length: 20 residues. The V segment lost 5 bases and the J segment 0 bases; nucleotides outside the gene matches: 15. The CDR3 region is CATSGRLAGDFGTSTDTQYF. The CDR3 DNA reads TGTGCCACCAGCGGTCGACTAGCGGGGGATTTTGGGACAAGCACAGATACGCAGTATTTT.

The rearrangement uses TRBV28 and TRBJ1-5; D is perhaps TRBD1 (6 bases). CDR1 MDHEN and CDR2 SYDVKM come from the germline V gene. The V and J ends lost 4 bases and 4 bases respectively, with 14 bases between them. The CDR3 length is 15 residues. For the CDR3, the DNA is TGTGCCAGCAGTTCAGGTCAGACAGGTAATCAGCCCCAGCATTTT. This encodes CASSSGQTGNQPQHF.

V and J are TRBV28 and TRBJ1-2; D is unclear. Germline loops: CDR1 MDHEN, CDR2 SYDVKM. Trimming removed 5 bases at V and 4 bases at J, with 20 bases between. This CDR3 comprises 16 residues. The CDR3 sequence is CASSPHDITLGYGYTF. The DNA for the CDR3 is TGTGCCAGCAGTCCCCATGATATCACCCTTGGCTATGGCTACACCTTC.

The chain carries TRBV10-1 and TRBJ1-1; D gene unclear. Trimming removed 3 bases at V and 1 base at J, with 3 bases between. The germline gives CDR1 WNHNN, CDR2 SYGVQD (reference sequence). CDR3 length: 12 amino acids. The CDR3 DNA reads TGCGCCAGCAGTGACCCGAACACTGAAGCTTTCTTT. Amino acid sequence: CASSDPNTEAFF.

This clone was seen only once. The rearrangement joins TRBV19 to TRBJ2-5; no firm D call. This CDR3 has 15 residues. Germline CDR1 LNHDA, CDR2 SQIVND (reference sequence). The V end lost 2 bases, the J end lost 5 bases, and 15 bases lay between the germline ends. As DNA, the CDR3 is TGTGCCAGTAGTATATTCCGTTCCCGGAACGAGACCCAGTACTTC. Its protein is CASSIFRSRNETQYF. The variable domain in full, with the rest retrieved from reference TRBV19 and TRBJ2-5, is DGGITQSPKYLFRKEGQNVTLSCEQNLNHDAMYWYRQDPGQGLRLIYYSQIVNDFQKGDIAEGYSVSREKKESFPLTVTSAQKNPTAFYLCASSIFRSRNETQYFGPGTRLLVL.

This clone was picked up a small number of times. The chain links TRBV19 to TRBJ2-7, with 10 bases aligning to TRBD1. The CDR3 is made up of 14 amino acids. The V and J ends lost 6 bases and 4 bases, in that order; junction bases with no gene match: 6. The germline V gene encodes CDR1 LNHDA and CDR2 SQIVND (reference sequence). In nucleotides, the CDR3 is TGTGCCAGTAGCCGGACAGGGGGAATTTACGAGCAGTACTTC. Its translation: CASSRTGGIYEQYF.

The chain uses TRBV18 and TRBJ2-1; possibly TRBD2 for D (6 bases). CDR1 KGHSH and CDR2 LQKENI come from the germline V gene. The length of the CDR3 is 14 residues. V lost 4 bases, J lost 8 bases, and 15 bases lay in between. Here the CDR3 DNA reads TGTGCCAGCTCACTCGGGGGTCCTAGGGATGAGCAGTTCTTC. Translating it yields CASSLGGPRDEQFF. Complete variable domain (other parts from reference TRBV18 and TRBJ2-1): NAGVMQNPRHLVRRRGQEARLRCSPMKGHSHVYWYRQLPEEGLKFMVYLQKENIIDESGMPKERFSAEFPKEGPSILRIQQVVRGDSAAYFCASSLGGPRDEQFFGPGTRLTVL.

This chain joins TRBV9 and TRBJ2-6; 11 bases map to TRBD2. CDR1 and CDR2 from the germline V gene are SGDLS and YYNGEE. This CDR3 region has 18 residues. V lost 1 base, J lost 7 bases, and 10 bases stayed unmatched. The CDR3 DNA reads as TGTGCCAGCAGCGTACAACTAGCGGGAGTTGGTCGCGCCAACGTCCTGACTTTC. It yields the protein CASSVQLAGVGRANVLTF.

The chain links TRBV18 to TRBJ1-2; a weak D match, TRBD1 (6 bases). The CDR3 totals 16 residues. Trimming took 6 bases from V and 4 from J, leaving 21 bases between them. CDR1 and CDR2 (germline): KGHSH, LQKENI. The CDR3 DNA sequence: TGTGCCAGCTCGCCTGAACAGGGACGGAAGGGCTATGGCTACACCTTC. As protein: CASSPEQGRKGYGYTF. Supplemented by reference TRBV18 and TRBJ1-2, the full variable domain reads NAGVMQNPRHLVRRRGQEARLRCSPMKGHSHVYWYRQLPEEGLKFMVYLQKENIIDESGMPKERFSAEFPKEGPSILRIQQVVRGDSAAYFCASSPEQGRKGYGYTFGSGTRLTVV.

The chain uses TRBV18 and TRBJ1-1; TRBD1 is a possible D gene (6 bases). V dropped 2 bases and J dropped 4 bases, with 11 bases sitting between them. The germline V gene has CDR1 KGHSH and CDR2 LQKENI. CDR3 size: 14 residues. This chain's CDR3 is CASSPLQGGTEAFF. In DNA form, the CDR3 reads TGTGCCAGCTCACCATTACAGGGTGGCACTGAAGCTTTCTTT.

This chain joins TRBV5-1 and TRBJ2-1; TRBD2 aligns across 7 bases. V shed 4 bases, J shed 7 bases, and the junction held 11 bases outside the gene matches. The length of the CDR3 is 15 residues. Germline CDR1 SGHRS, CDR2 YFSETQ. The CDR3 region has the DNA TGCGCCAGCAGCCCCGGGGCGGGAGTGTTAAATGAGCAGTTCTTC. Translated, it gives CASSPGAGVLNEQFF.

This sequence joins TRBV13 and TRBJ2-2, with D tentatively TRBD2 (6 bases). Germline V CDR1 and CDR2: PRHDT, FYEKMQ (reference sequence). Trimming removed 0 bases from V and 6 bases from J, with 11 bases in between. The CDR3 runs to 15 residues. The CDR3 region is CASSLGREFPGELFF. As DNA, the CDR3 is TGTGCCAGCAGCTTAGGACGGGAGTTTCCCGGGGAGCTGTTTTTT.

The V call is TRBV4-2, the J call TRBJ2-7; D unresolved. The germline V gene encodes CDR1 LGHNA and CDR2 YNFKEQ. V was shortened by 1 base and J by 6 bases, with 4 bases between the two germline ends. The CDR3 consists of 11 residues. CDR3 in amino acids: CASSQAREQYF. The CDR3 bases are TGTGCCAGCAGCCAAGCCCGCGAGCAGTACTTC.

A few counts support this clone. The gene calls are TRBV27 and TRBJ2-7; no definite D call. Germline V gives CDR1 MNHEY, CDR2 SMNVEV (reference sequence). Trimming cost V 6 bases and J 7 bases, with 13 bases left between them. The CDR3 is made up of 12 amino acids. As DNA, the CDR3 is TGTGCCAGCAGCTCCGGCTTTGGGGAGCAGTACTTC. Translated: CASSSGFGEQYF.

The V and J genes are TRBV5-1 and TRBJ1-2; D gene uncertain. This CDR3 spans 14 amino acids. CDR1 is SGHRS, CDR2 YFSETQ, per germline. V was trimmed by 4 bases and J by 6 bases, leaving 16 bases between them. The chain's CDR3 is CASSIGAEGNGYTF. The DNA of the CDR3 is TGCGCCAGCAGCATTGGCGCTGAGGGTAATGGCTACACCTTC.

This chain connects TRBV6-6 to TRBJ2-1; 7 positions match TRBD2. Germline assignment: CDR1 MNHNY and CDR2 SVGAGI (reference sequence). The J segment lost 0 bases and the V segment lost 4 bases, leaving 6 bases of the junction unmatched. The CDR3 is 16 amino acids. CDR3 in DNA: TGTGCCAGCAGTTTTAAGACTAGCCTCTCCTACAATGAGCAGTTCTTC. Translating gives CASSFKTSLSYNEQFF.

The chain employs TRBV4-3 and TRBJ2-2; D perhaps matches TRBD1 (6 bases). CDR1 and CDR2 (germline): LGHNA, YSLEER. This CDR3 contains 13 residues. V dropped 3 bases and J dropped 5 bases, with 7 bases sitting between them. CDR3: CASSHRGTGELFF. In DNA form, the CDR3 reads TGCGCCAGCAGCCACAGGGGTACCGGGGAGCTGTTTTTT.

V is TRBV18 and J is TRBJ2-7; 8 positions match TRBD1. Trimming removed 3 bases from V and 3 bases from J; junction bases left unmatched: 7. The CDR3 has 15 residues. The germline gives CDR1 KGHSH, CDR2 LQKENI. The CDR3 is CASSPAGTGLYEQYF. In DNA, the CDR3 is TGTGCCAGCTCACCTGCCGGGACAGGCCTCTACGAGCAGTACTTC. Supplemented by reference TRBV18 and TRBJ2-7, the full variable domain reads NAGVMQNPRHLVRRRGQEARLRCSPMKGHSHVYWYRQLPEEGLKFMVYLQKENIIDESGMPKERFSAEFPKEGPSILRIQQVVRGDSAAYFCASSPAGTGLYEQYFGPGTRLTVT.

This clone has only one observation. The sample holds other DNA sequences that translate to the same CDR3. This sequence joins TRBV5-6 and TRBJ1-5, with a weak D call TRBD1 (5 bases). V was shortened by 2 bases and J by 1 base, with 7 bases between the two germline ends. CDR3 length: 14 amino acids. Germline assignment: CDR1 SGHDT and CDR2 YYEEEE. The CDR3 DNA reads TGTGCCAGCAGCTTCGGGGGGAGCAATCAGCCCCAGCATTTT. It is translated as CASSFGGSNQPQHF. Full variable domain (rest looked up from reference TRBV5-6 and TRBJ1-5): DAGVTQSPTHLIKTRGQQVTLRCSPKSGHDTVSWYQQALGQGPQFIFQYYEEEERQRGNFPDRFSGHQFPNYSSELNVNALLLGDSALYLCASSFGGSNQPQHFGDGTRLSIL.